This T cell receptor beta chain was identified during a study of blood T cell repertoires in COVID-19. Study as a whole: The study drew acute and convalescent COVID-19 samples from the United States, Italy and Spain. Nucleic acid was either cDNA or gDNA, and it came from T cells, B-cell-depleted T cells, or PBMCs.

Original handling: Reference gene primer amplification gave estimated nucleated cell counts. Libraries were prepared by immunoSEQ multiplex PCR; TCRdb keeps only in-frame clonotypes and omits some of them. Clonal size and the V and J genes are those of that table, whereas D and trimming came from the DNA. The data hold about 280,000 clones, with 88% observed a single time. Germline assignment: CDR1 SGHKS and CDR2 YYEKEE (reference sequence). V was shortened by 2 bases and J by 3 bases, with 6 bases between the two germline ends. The CDR3 extends over 12 amino acids. This receptor was taken from a man between 18 and 35 years old with active or convalescent COVID-19. The V and J genes are TRBV5-5 and TRBJ2-7, with D perhaps matching TRBD2 (5 bases). Sequenced: peripheral blood. The DNA of the CDR3 is TGTGCCAGCAGCTTCGAGGGCTACGAGCAGTACTTC. This codes for CASSFEGYEQYF.